What follows are 17 T cell receptor beta chains derived from one specimen sequenced in a study of spatial heterogeneity in lung cancer. TCRdb called the 5' RACE reads again in MiXCR, with one record for every CDR3 protein. Of about 90,000 distinct CDR3 sequences detected, approximately 8.2% appear once; the ten largest clones hold 6.5% to 8.5%. Time point here: sample taken at primary tumor resection. Frozen PBMC, nontumor lung or tumor provided whole RNA, which was sequenced unsorted. The sample was PBMCs, taken at surgery. These receptors were collected from a male donor with early-stage non-small cell lung cancer.

In this sample, this clonotype turned up many times. The chain uses TRBV28 and TRBJ2-2; 9 positions match TRBD1. The CDR3 is made up of 15 amino acids. The ends lost 7 bases at V and 2 bases at J; junction bases unmatched: 5. Germline CDR1 reads MDHEN; CDR2 reads SYDVKM. This CDR3 is CASKTGGQNTGELFF. DNA of the CDR3: TGTGCCAGCAAAACAGGGGGCCAAAACACCGGGGAGCTGTTTTTT.

The sample holds a few counts of this clonotype. The CDR3 here is CSVQGTSTGELFF. DNA of the CDR3: TGCAGCGTACAGGGCACAAGCACCGGGGAGCTGTTTTTT. The V and J genes are TRBV29-1 and TRBJ2-2, with a tentative D call TRBD1 (6 bases). V gave up 6 bases and J gave up 4 bases, with 12 bases separating them. The CDR3 extends over 13 amino acids. Germline V lookup: CDR1 SQVTM, CDR2 ANQGSEA.

This chain connects TRBV5-4 to TRBJ2-3; the D is unclear. The CDR3 has 14 residues. V was trimmed by 2 bases and J by 1 base, leaving 8 bases between them. Germline loops: CDR1 SGHNT, CDR2 YYREEE (reference sequence). The CDR3 spells CASSLSTGTDTQYF. As DNA, the CDR3 is TGTGCCAGCAGCTTATCTACCGGCACAGATACGCAGTATTTT.

This chain joins TRBV12-3 or TRBV12-4 and TRBJ1-1; D is unresolved. The CDR3 consists of 12 residues. Trimming left V 4 bases short and J 0 bases short, with 3 bases between. The CDR3 DNA is TGTGCCAGCAGTTGGTTGAACACTGAAGCTTTCTTT. Translation: CASSWLNTEAFF.

This chain connects TRBV11-2 to TRBJ2-3; 8 bases fit TRBD2. Germline values: CDR1 SGHAT, CDR2 FQNNGV. The junction had 7 bases not matched to a gene; V was cut back by 4 bases and J by 7 bases. CDR3 length equals 14 residues. The CDR3 coding sequence is TGTGCCAGCAGCTCGTGGCGGGGGGCCCATACGCAGTATTTT. It encodes CASSSWRGAHTQYF.

This clonotype showed up many times. This chain connects TRBV3-1 to TRBJ1-5; D is perhaps TRBD1 (5 bases). The germline V gene has CDR1 LGHDT and CDR2 YNNKEL (reference sequence). The CDR3 covers 18 residues. V was cut by 2 bases and J by 2 bases, with 19 bases left in between. The CDR3 is CASSQSTAGGRGNQPQHF. As DNA, the CDR3 is TGTGCCAGCAGCCAATCTACCGCCGGGGGAAGGGGCAATCAGCCCCAGCATTTT.

This clonotype was found many times. The chain employs TRBV28 and TRBJ1-1; D remains ambiguous. CDR1 and CDR2 from the germline V gene are MDHEN and SYDVKM. The CDR3 sequence is 12 residues long. Deletions cut 2 bases from V and 0 bases from J, with 1 base between. CDR3 DNA: TGTGCCAGCAGTTTACTGAACACTGAAGCTTTCTTT. Protein product: CASSLLNTEAFF.

This clonotype has only a few counts. The chain is built from TRBV5-4 and TRBJ2-1; D might be TRBD1 (5 bases). The CDR3 totals 12 residues. The germline V gene has CDR1 SGHNT and CDR2 YYREEE (reference sequence). V was shortened by 3 bases and J by 8 bases, with 9 bases between the two germline ends. CDR3 sequence reads: CASSYIGDEQFF. CDR3 coding DNA: TGTGCCAGCAGCTATATAGGGGATGAGCAGTTCTTC.

This chain links TRBV20-1 with TRBJ2-7; 7 bases are a match to TRBD1. V trimming: 0 bases; J trimming: 5 bases; junction bases outside the gene matches: 7. Germline loops: CDR1 DFQATT, CDR2 SNEGSKA (reference sequence). This CDR3 region has 14 residues. CDR3 loop: CSAREPRQGDEQYF. DNA for the CDR3: TGCAGTGCTAGAGAACCGAGGCAGGGGGACGAGCAGTACTTC.

This clonotype was seen a handful of times. In DNA form, the CDR3 reads TGTGCCAGCAGCCCGGCGCCAGGGGCCCATTCACCCCTCCACTTT. Amino acid sequence: CASSPAPGAHSPLHF. The chain joins TRBV7-8 to TRBJ1-6, with D perhaps matching TRBD1 (6 bases). With 5 bases removed from V and 8 bases from J, the gap between germline ends came to 16 bases. Germline assignment: CDR1 SGHVS and CDR2 FQNEAQ. The CDR3 runs 15 residues. Variable domain in full (rest from reference TRBV7-8 and TRBJ1-6): GAGVSQSPRYKVAKRGQDVALRCDPISGHVSLFWYQQALGQGPEFLTYFQNEAQLDKSGLPSDRFFAERPEGSVSTLKIQRTQQEDSAVYLCASSPAPGAHSPLHFGNGTRLTVT.

This clonotype has ten or more counts. The chain uses TRBV5-1 and TRBJ1-1; the D gene is possibly TRBD1 (5 bases). Trimming shortened V by 2 bases and J by 8 bases, and 16 bases separated the two germline ends. Germline-derived CDR1 and CDR2 are SGHRS and YFSETQ. CDR3 size: 14 residues. CDR3 sequence: CASSLLGQQSEAFF. The CDR3 nucleotides read TGCGCCAGCAGCTTACTGGGGCAGCAATCCGAAGCTTTCTTT.

Concerning this clonotype: This may come from a read error, since a much larger clone is one base off. The chain couples TRBV5-5 to TRBJ1-1; 7 bases agree with TRBD1. The CDR3 covers 14 residues. Germline V lookup: CDR1 SGHKS, CDR2 YYEKEE (reference sequence). The CDR3 loop reads CVSSWTGMNTEAFF. CDR3 in DNA: TGTGTCAGCAGCTGGACAGGTATGAACACTGAAGCTTTCTTT. The full variable domain, in which reference TRBV5-5 and TRBJ1-1 provide the parts outside the CDR3, is DAGVTQSPTHLIKTRGQQVTLRCSPISGHKSVSWYQQVLGQGPQFIFQYYEKEERGRGNFPDRFSARQFPNYSSELNVNALLLGDSALYLCVSSWTGMNTEAFFGQGTRLTVV.

This clonotype was observed many times. The rearrangement joins TRBV7-7 to TRBJ2-2; D unresolved. Germline CDR1 reads SSHAT; CDR2 reads FNYEAQ (reference sequence). This CDR3 has 14 amino acids. V gave up 1 base and J gave up 4 bases, with 7 bases separating them. CDR3 nucleotides: TGTGCCAGCAGCTTAGTCTGGGGCACCGGGGAGCTGTTTTTT. Residues: CASSLVWGTGELFF.

This clonotype was counted only a few times. J is TRBJ2-7 and V is TRBV3-1; weak D call: TRBD2 (6 bases). Trimming shortened V by 4 bases and J by 0 bases, and 13 bases separated the two germline ends. The CDR3 has 15 residues. Per germline, CDR1 LGHDT and CDR2 YNNKEL (reference sequence). CDR3 nucleotides: TGTGCCAGCAGCCCCTTGGGAGCGGGCTCCTACGAGCAGTACTTC. Translation: CASSPLGAGSYEQYF.

The chain is built from TRBV25-1 and TRBJ2-7; D ambiguous. CDR1 MGHDK and CDR2 SYGVNS come from the germline V gene. The CDR3 is 13 amino acids. V was clipped by 4 bases and J by 3 bases, with 10 bases between them. The CDR3 loop reads CASSAVGYYEQYF. CDR3 in DNA: TGTGCCAGCAGTGCCGTTGGGTACTACGAGCAGTACTTC.

The rearrangement links TRBV5-6 to TRBJ1-2; 9 bases match TRBD1. The V and J ends lost 4 bases and 4 bases, in that order; junction bases with no gene match: 11. Germline V gene sequence: CDR1 SGHDT, CDR2 YYEEEE. CDR3 size: 16 residues. The chain's CDR3 is CASSPWGDRVTYGYTF. As DNA, the CDR3 is TGTGCCAGCAGCCCCTGGGGGGACAGGGTTACCTATGGCTACACCTTC.

This clonotype has at least ten counts. V gene TRBV13 combines with J gene TRBJ2-7, with 9 bases aligning to TRBD1. Germline trimming cut 6 bases from V and 2 bases from J; bases unmatched to any gene: 8. Germline CDR1 PRHDT, CDR2 FYEKMQ (reference sequence). The CDR3 has 15 residues. For the CDR3, the DNA is TGTGCCAGCAGGGGGACAGGGAGTTATCCCTACGAGCAGTACTTC. Amino acids: CASRGTGSYPYEQYF.